These T cell receptor beta chains were read from a single sample in a study of blood T cell repertoires in COVID-19. TCRdb keeps only in-frame clones here, not all; method: immunoSEQ multiplex PCR. This sample yields 300,000 to 400,000 clones, of which less than 90% are seen a single time; roughly 0.94% belongs to the top ten. The sequenced material came from PBMCs or T cells enriched from blood (not recorded which). These receptors all come from a woman younger than 45 who had recovered from COVID-19. CDR3s include the opening cysteine and the closing phenylalanine or tryptophan. Each record gives: clone size, J gene, V gene, CDR3 length, D gene, CDR3 DNA, CDR3 protein. D genes are given only for firm matches. Clone size is shown for a subset of rows, as once, few, many or a class of expanded clone.

few,TRBJ1-2,TRBV7-8,14,.,TGTGCCAGCAGCTGGCCTAGGGAGGGCGGTGGCTACACCTTC,CASSWPREGGGYTF
.,TRBJ2-7,TRBV5-1,13,TRBD1,TGCGCCAGCAGCGGGGGACAGGGGGTGGAGCAGTACTTC,CASSGGQGVEQYF
.,TRBJ2-3,TRBV29-1,13,.,TGCAGCGTTGAGAGTCCAAACACAGATACGCAGTATTTT,CSVESPNTDTQYF
.,TRBJ2-5,TRBV7-8,16,TRBD2,TGTGCCAGCAGCCCGACTAGCGGGGGGTACCAAGAGACCCAGTACTTC,CASSPTSGGYQETQYF
.,TRBJ2-3,TRBV9,14,TRBD2,TGTGCCAGCAGCCCCCTGGGGGGGACAGATACGCAGTATTTT,CASSPLGGTDTQYF
.,TRBJ1-2,TRBV25-1,13,.,TGTGCCAGCAGTGACAGGGCGGTCTATGGCTACACCTTC,CASSDRAVYGYTF
.,TRBJ2-7,TRBV10-3,16,.,TGTGCCATCAGTGGGGGAACAGGCCAGAGCTCCTACGAGCAGTACTTC,CAISGGTGQSSYEQYF
.,TRBJ2-7,TRBV4-2,15,.,TGTGCCAGCAGCCAAGATCAAGCGAGTTCCTACGAGCAGTACTTC,CASSQDQASSYEQYF
.,TRBJ1-2,TRBV6-5,15,TRBD1,TGTGCCAGCACCCGACCGGGACAGGGGAACTATGGCTACACCTTC,CASTRPGQGNYGYTF
.,TRBJ1-6,TRBV10-2,13,.,TGCGCCAGCCGCTCCGAGCTCCATTCACCCCTCCACTTT,CASRSELHSPLHF
few,TRBJ1-1,TRBV7-9,13,TRBD1,TGTGCCAGCAGCTCCCAGGGGGGTACTGAAGCTTTCTTT,CASSSQGGTEAFF
.,TRBJ2-7,TRBV4-1,17,.,TGCGCCAGCAGCCAAGCGACCGCTGTAGTCCAGGGTTTCGAGCAGTACTTC,CASSQATAVVQGFEQYF
.,TRBJ1-1,TRBV9,15,TRBD1,TGTGCCAGCAGCGTAGGGACAGGGAGAGGTACTGAAGCTTTCTTT,CASSVGTGRGTEAFF
.,TRBJ2-2,TRBV19,13,TRBD1,TGTGCCAGTAGTAACGACAGGGGTGGGGAGCTGTTTTTT,CASSNDRGGELFF
.,TRBJ2-3,TRBV28,15,TRBD2,TGTGCCAGCAGTTCGGGACTAGCGGGGACAGATACGCAGTATTTT,CASSSGLAGTDTQYF
.,TRBJ2-7,TRBV18,12,.,TGTGCCAGCTCATCCACTACCTACGAGCAGTACTTC,CASSSTTYEQYF
.,TRBJ1-5,TRBV4-2,14,TRBD1,TGTGCCAGCAGCCAGGGACAGGGAATTCAGCCCCAGCATTTT,CASSQGQGIQPQHF
.,TRBJ2-3,TRBV7-9,11,TRBD2,TGTGCCAGCAGCCCCAGCGGGACGGTCCATTTT,CASSPSGTVHF
.,TRBJ1-4,TRBV27,16,TRBD1,TGTGCCAGCAGTTTTCTTACGACAGGGGGGCTTGAAAAACTGTTTTTT,CASSFLTTGGLEKLFF
.,TRBJ2-5,TRBV5-6,13,.,TGTGCCAGCAGCTTGGAAGAGAAAGAGACCCAGTACTTC,CASSLEEKETQYF
.,TRBJ2-4,TRBV3-1/TRBV3-2,13,.,TGTGCCAGCAGCCTTTCAGCGGAAAACATTCAGTACTTC,CASSLSAENIQYF
.,TRBJ1-5,TRBV6-1,13,.,TGTGCCAGCAGTGAAGGAACTCCTCAGCCCCAGCATTTT,CASSEGTPQPQHF
.,TRBJ2-7,TRBV28,15,TRBD1,TGTGCCAGCACCGAATCAGGGACAGCCTCCTACGAGCAGTACTTC,CASTESGTASYEQYF
.,TRBJ2-7,TRBV28,14,.,TGTGCCAGCATGGGGGGGCGGCGGTCCTACGAGCAGTACTTC,CASMGGRRSYEQYF
.,TRBJ1-3,TRBV30,15,TRBD1,TGTGCCTGTAACCGGGACAGGGCGGCTGGAAACACCATATATTTT,CACNRDRAAGNTIYF
.,TRBJ2-1,TRBV5-5,16,TRBD1,TGTGCCAGCAGCCGAGGCCGGGACAGGCCCTACAATGAGCAGTTCTTC,CASSRGRDRPYNEQFF
.,TRBJ2-2,TRBV28,14,TRBD1,TGTGCCAGCGCTGGGACAGGGAACACCGGGGAGCTGTTTTTT,CASAGTGNTGELFF
.,TRBJ1-5,TRBV7-9,14,TRBD1,TGTGCCAGCAGCCAACAGGGGAACAATCAGCCCCAGCATTTT,CASSQQGNNQPQHF
.,TRBJ2-7,TRBV7-2,14,TRBD2,TGTGCCAGCAGCTTTGCCGGGACTACACCCGAGCAGTACTTC,CASSFAGTTPEQYF
.,TRBJ2-3,TRBV4-2,14,.,TGTGCCAGCAGCCAAGATTCGGAGCGGGTTACGCAGTATTTT,CASSQDSERVTQYF